The 15 T cell receptor beta chains below all came from one sample that was sequenced in a study of blood T cell repertoires in COVID-19. Profiling relied on immunoSEQ multiplex PCR, and the TCRdb table lists in-frame clones only, not all of them. The sample lists fewer than 450,000 clones; 90% to 95% were seen once. The sequenced sample was peripheral blood. The receptors originated from a woman in her late teens or twenties who had recovered from COVID-19.

The chain recombines TRBV29-1 with TRBJ1-2; TRBD1 aligns across 8 bases. Per germline, CDR1 SQVTM and CDR2 ANQGSEA. J gave up 4 bases and V 8 bases, and 6 bases lay outside the gene matches. The CDR3 is 12 amino acids. DNA for the CDR3: TGCAGCTTCAGGGGGCTGGGCTATGGCTACACCTTC. Protein product: CSFRGLGYGYTF.

This clone has a handful of counts. V gene TRBV19 combines with J gene TRBJ1-5; 7 bases are a match to TRBD1. The V segment lost 7 bases and the J segment 0 bases; nucleotides outside the gene matches: 6. This CDR3 spans 15 amino acids. CDR1 and CDR2 from the germline V gene are LNHDA and SQIVND (reference sequence). The CDR3 here is CASTHQGGSNQPQHF. The CDR3, as DNA: TGTGCCAGTACCCACCAGGGGGGTAGCAATCAGCCCCAGCATTTT.

V is TRBV5-6 and J is TRBJ1-2; D uncertain. V was cut by 4 bases and J by 4 bases, with 11 bases left in between. CDR3 length equals 13 residues. From germline, CDR1 is SGHDT and CDR2 YYEEEE. Here the CDR3 reads CASSPRSSYGYTF. DNA of the CDR3: TGTGCCAGCAGCCCCAGGTCCAGCTATGGCTACACCTTC.

The V call is TRBV24-1, the J call TRBJ2-2; D uncertain. V dropped 0 bases and J dropped 2 bases, with 3 bases sitting between them. The CDR3 is 14 residues long. Germline CDR1 is KGHDR and CDR2 is SFDVKD. In DNA form, the CDR3 reads TGTGCCACCAGTGATTTGCAAAACACCGGGGAGCTGTTTTTT. Its protein is CATSDLQNTGELFF.

The rearrangement uses TRBV11-3 and TRBJ1-1; 10 nucleotides align to TRBD1. This CDR3 comprises 15 residues. The V gene's germline CDR1 is SGHNT and CDR2 YENEEA. Trimming took 6 bases from V and 3 from J; bases not matched to a gene: 7. The DNA for the CDR3 is TGTGCCAGCAGTGCAACCGGGACAGGGGACACTGAAGCTTTCTTT. Residues: CASSATGTGDTEAFF.

The J gene is TRBJ1-5, the V gene TRBV6-1; possibly TRBD1 for D (5 bases). Germline CDR1 MNHNS, CDR2 SASEGT. The CDR3 is 14 residues long. Between the trimmed V and J ends, which lost 3 bases and 3 bases, there was a span of 9 bases. CDR3 sequence: CASSEGGFNQPQHF. CDR3 coding DNA: TGTGCCAGCAGTGAGGGGGGATTCAATCAGCCCCAGCATTTT.

In its sample, this clone was seen once. The chain uses TRBV24-1 and TRBJ2-6, with a possible D match to TRBD1 (6 bases). Trimming took off 4 bases at V and 3 bases at J, with 12 bases between the two ends. CDR1 is KGHDR and CDR2 is SFDVKD in the germline V gene. The CDR3 loop spans 16 amino acids. The CDR3 DNA reads as TGTGCCACCAGTGACCCAGGGGCTCGTGGGGCCAACGTCCTGACTTTC. Residues: CATSDPGARGANVLTF.

The chain uses TRBV7-9 and TRBJ2-7; D possibly corresponds to TRBD1 (5 bases). V gave up 4 bases and J gave up 7 bases, with 11 bases separating them. Germline values: CDR1 SEHNR, CDR2 FQNEAQ (reference sequence). This CDR3 has 12 residues. The CDR3 region has the DNA TGTGCCAGCAGCTCCCTGGGGCAGGAGCAGTACGTC. It translates to CASSSLGQEQYV.

The genes are TRBV9 and TRBJ2-2, with TRBD2 identical over 7 bases. Germline V lookup: CDR1 SGDLS, CDR2 YYNGEE. The V and J ends lost 7 bases and 5 bases, in that order; junction bases with no gene match: 5. The CDR3 sequence is 13 residues long. The CDR3 loop reads CASSGTNTGELFF. Here the CDR3 DNA reads TGTGCCAGCTCCGGGACTAATACCGGGGAGCTGTTTTTT.

This chain joins TRBV4-3 and TRBJ2-3, with D possibly matching TRBD1 (5 bases). The CDR3 has 15 residues. Trimming pared 0 bases from V and 10 bases from J, leaving 17 bases between. Germline values: CDR1 LGHNA, CDR2 YSLEER. Written as DNA, the CDR3 is TGCGCCAGCAGCCAAGATCGGGCAGGGCTCGGGTCGCAGTATTTT. It is translated as CASSQDRAGLGSQYF.

The chain uses TRBV23-1 and TRBJ2-3; D perhaps matches TRBD2 (7 bases). TRBV23-1 is an open reading frame whose function is uncertain. Trimming pared 10 bases from V and 4 bases from J, leaving 15 bases between. The CDR3 consists of 13 residues. The CDR3 sequence is CATPGEGADTQYF. CDR3 nucleotide sequence: TGCGCCACCCCAGGGGAGGGGGCAGATACGCAGTATTTT.

V usage is TRBV3-1 (or the pseudogene TRBV3-2) and J usage is TRBJ2-7; tentative D call: TRBD2 (6 bases). Trimming left V 0 bases short and J 1 base short, with 16 bases between. The CDR3 spans 17 residues. Germline V lookup: CDR1 LGHDT, CDR2 YNNKEL (reference sequence). The CDR3 DNA follows: TGTGCCAGCAGCCAAGATCGGGGGTCGGGAGTGTCCTACGAGCAGTACGTC. Protein product: CASSQDRGSGVSYEQYV.

The chain links TRBV5-6 to TRBJ2-7; D ambiguous. This CDR3 has 14 residues. Trimming left V 1 base short and J 2 bases short, with 10 bases between. Germline V CDR1 and CDR2: SGHDT, YYEEEE. The CDR3 is CASSLSSKPYEQYV. The CDR3 region has the DNA TGTGCCAGCAGCTTGTCAAGTAAGCCCTACGAGCAGTACGTC.

The V call is TRBV5-5, the J call TRBJ2-7, with 9 bases lining up with TRBD2. Germline assignment: CDR1 SGHKS and CDR2 YYEKEE (reference sequence). Losses at the gene ends were 3 bases for V and 3 bases for J; bases not matched to a gene: 13. The CDR3 length is 17 residues. CDR3 bases: TGTGCCAGCAGCTATGGGGGGACGACTAGCGGTCGCTACGAGCAGTACGTC. Translation gives CASSYGGTTSGRYEQYV.

The chain recombines TRBV29-1 with TRBJ2-1, with a weak D call TRBD2 (7 bases). The CDR3 length is 14 residues. The V and J ends lost 7 bases and 5 bases respectively, with 18 bases between them. The V gene's germline CDR1 is SQVTM and CDR2 ANQGSEA. The CDR3 sequence is CSAGGLADNNEQFF. The CDR3 DNA is TGCAGCGCCGGGGGCCTAGCGGACAACAATGAGCAGTTCTTC.